This is a list of T cell receptor beta chains from one sample in a study of long-term antiretroviral therapy in people with HIV. Clones were read by immunoSEQ multiplex PCR, and TCRdb kept only the in-frame ones, dropping some. The sample contains 25,000 or so clones, roughly four fifths of which appear only once. Specimen: unsorted PBMCs, collected 0.8 years before starting antiretroviral therapy. These receptors were collected from a young man with HIV. Each CDR3 is given with its conserved first and last residue. Each record gives: V gene, D gene, J gene, clone size, CDR3 DNA, CDR3 protein. A D gene is named only where the DNA matches it firmly. For some rows the clone size is stated as once, few or many, or as a class when expanded; others skip it.

TRBV9	-	TRBJ2-2	-	TGTGCCAGCAGCCCCCCCGGGTACGACACCGGGGAGCTGTTTTTT	CASSPPGYDTGELFF
TRBV19	-	TRBJ1-1	-	TGTGCCAGTAGTCTCTGGGACACTGAAGCTTTCTTT	CASSLWDTEAFF
TRBV6-1	-	TRBJ1-5	few	TGTGCCAGCAGTGAAGGGAACGGGTCCCTGCAGCCCCAGCATTTT	CASSEGNGSLQPQHF
TRBV19	-	TRBJ2-3	-	TGTGCCAGTCAACGGGGATATAGCACAGATACGCAGTATTTT	CASQRGYSTDTQYF
TRBV27	TRBD2	TRBJ2-3	-	TGTGCCAGCAGCTCAGGCCTAGCGGGATTCACAGATACGCAGTATTTT	CASSSGLAGFTDTQYF
TRBV28	-	TRBJ2-7	-	TGTGCCAGCCGTATTTACTTGGGCGGCTCCTACGAGCAGTACTTC	CASRIYLGGSYEQYF
TRBV5-6	-	TRBJ2-2	-	TGTGCCAGCAGCCCGAGAGGGGGTCTGGACACCGGGGAGCTGTTTTTT	CASSPRGGLDTGELFF
TRBV30	-	TRBJ2-6	-	TGTGCCTGGCTTCGGAGCTCTGGGGCCAACGTCCTGACTTTC	CAWLRSSGANVLTF
TRBV4-1	TRBD2	TRBJ2-1	-	TGCGCCAGCAGGGCTAGCGGGAGAGATGAGCAGTTCTTC	CASRASGRDEQFF
TRBV2	TRBD1	TRBJ2-7	few	TGTGCCAGGGGACAGGGGATAGGGGAGCAGTACTTC	CARGQGIGEQYF
TRBV28	-	TRBJ1-5	-	TGTGCCAGCGGACCAGGAGAGCCCCAGCATTTT	CASGPGEPQHF
TRBV29-1	-	TRBJ1-2	-	TGCAGCGTTGACCAGGGGTCGCATGGCTACACCTTC	CSVDQGSHGYTF
TRBV5-1	TRBD2	TRBJ2-5	-	TGCGCCAGCAGCTTAGAGCGGGGCCCCCGTTCACAAGAGACCCAGTACTTC	CASSLERGPRSQETQYF
TRBV19	-	TRBJ1-2	once	TGTGCCAGTTGGAGGGGCAGGGACTATGGCTACACCTTC	CASWRGRDYGYTF
TRBV4-3	TRBD1	TRBJ2-1	medium-sized	TGCGCCAGCAGCCTTCGATCGACAGGGTTCTACAATGAGCAGTTCTTC	CASSLRSTGFYNEQFF
TRBV6-1	TRBD1	TRBJ2-7	once	TGTGCCAGCAGCTACGGGACAGGGCTCGAGCAGTACTTC	CASSYGTGLEQYF
TRBV11-2	-	TRBJ2-7	-	TGTGCCAGCAGCTTAGATCTCTCGGCAAGGTCCTACGAGCAGTACTTC	CASSLDLSARSYEQYF